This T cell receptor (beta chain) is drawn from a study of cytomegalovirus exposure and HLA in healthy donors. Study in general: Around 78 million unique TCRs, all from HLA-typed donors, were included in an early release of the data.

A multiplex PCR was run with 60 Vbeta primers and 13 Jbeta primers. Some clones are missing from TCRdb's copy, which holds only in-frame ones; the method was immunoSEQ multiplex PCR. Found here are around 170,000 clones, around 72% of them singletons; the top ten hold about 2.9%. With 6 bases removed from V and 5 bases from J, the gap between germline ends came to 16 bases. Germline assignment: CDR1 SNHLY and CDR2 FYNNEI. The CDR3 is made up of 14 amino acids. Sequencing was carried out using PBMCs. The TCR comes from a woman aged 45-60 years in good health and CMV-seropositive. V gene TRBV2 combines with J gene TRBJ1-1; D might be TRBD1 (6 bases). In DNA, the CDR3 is TGTGCCAGCAGCGTACAGGGAAGGGGGACTGAAGCTTTCTTT. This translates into CASSVQGRGTEAFF.